This T cell receptor (beta chain) emerged from a study of cytomegalovirus exposure and HLA in healthy donors. Study results and caveats: Published work reported that the classifier diagnosed cytomegalovirus status with high specificity and sensitivity.

The CDR3 covers 13 residues. Losses at the gene ends were 8 bases for V and 3 bases for J; bases not matched to a gene: 4. The germline CDR1 and CDR2 sequences are MDHEN and SYDVKM. For this clone: The target antigen is unknown.

Both 60 Vbeta primers and 13 Jbeta primers went into the PCR. Sequenced by immunoSEQ multiplex PCR; TCRdb stores in-frame clones only, minus some. The profile shows approximately 67,000 clones, approximately 71% of them singletons. The TCR comes from a woman aged 30 to 39 in good health and CMV-seronegative. V is TRBV28 and J is TRBJ2-7; TRBD2 matches at 10 bases. Sample: PBMCs. CDR3 amino acids: CASLIAGGYEQYF. The CDR3, as DNA: TGTGCCAGCCTTATAGCGGGAGGCTACGAGCAGTACTTC.